The source of this T cell receptor (beta chain) is a study of CD8+CD57+ T cells in acquired aplastic anemia. Study-level information: DNA per sorted CD4+ or CD8+ sample ranged about 0.18 to 30 ug, averaging roughly 3.2 ug. Read counts for CD4+ cells (from healthy donors) averaged about 10.8 million. Study-wide findings and caveats: The study identified 25 to 30 CD8+ CDR3 sequences shared by patients and controls. Significance was not reached for CD8+ Simpson's diversity between patients and controls.

This clonotype showed up many times. Antigen specificity is unknown. This CDR3 region has 15 residues. Germline V gene sequence: CDR1 SGHKS, CDR2 YYEKEE (reference sequence). Unmatched junction bases numbered 3, after V lost 4 bases and J lost 1 base. Genomic DNA provided the template from which TCR beta VDJ and CDR3 profiles were obtained. One entry per CDR3 protein, called by TCRdb with MiXCR from the reads. This table holds roughly 150,000 distinct CDR3 sequences, approximately 43% found once. The chain joins TRBV5-5 to TRBJ2-3, with 10 bases aligning to TRBD2. The receptor was isolated from a human donor in good health. The sequenced sample consisted of sorted CD4+, CD8+, or CD8+CD57+ T cells (not recorded which) from PBMCs. The DNA for the CDR3 is TGTGCCAGCAGCCGCCTAGCGGGAGGCACAGATACGCAGTATTTT. It encodes CASSRLAGGTDTQYF.